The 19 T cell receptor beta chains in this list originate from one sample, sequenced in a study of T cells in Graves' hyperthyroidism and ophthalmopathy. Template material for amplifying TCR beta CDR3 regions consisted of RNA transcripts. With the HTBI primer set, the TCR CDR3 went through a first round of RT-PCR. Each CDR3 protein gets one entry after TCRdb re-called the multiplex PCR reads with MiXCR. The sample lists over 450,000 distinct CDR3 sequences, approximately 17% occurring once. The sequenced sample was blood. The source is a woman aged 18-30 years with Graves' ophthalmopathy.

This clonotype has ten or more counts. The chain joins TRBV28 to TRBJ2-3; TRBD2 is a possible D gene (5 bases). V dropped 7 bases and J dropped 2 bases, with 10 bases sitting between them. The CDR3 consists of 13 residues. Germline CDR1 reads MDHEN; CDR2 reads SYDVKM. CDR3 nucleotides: TGTGCCAGCAACGGGGTTGCCACAGATACGCAGTATTTT. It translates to CASNGVATDTQYF.

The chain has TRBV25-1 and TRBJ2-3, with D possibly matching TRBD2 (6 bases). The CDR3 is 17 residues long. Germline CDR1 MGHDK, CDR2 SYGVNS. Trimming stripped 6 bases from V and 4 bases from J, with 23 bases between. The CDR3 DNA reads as TGTGCCAGCAGCCCTTGGAGGACGGACGGGGGAGCAGATACGCAGTATTTT. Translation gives CASSPWRTDGGADTQYF.

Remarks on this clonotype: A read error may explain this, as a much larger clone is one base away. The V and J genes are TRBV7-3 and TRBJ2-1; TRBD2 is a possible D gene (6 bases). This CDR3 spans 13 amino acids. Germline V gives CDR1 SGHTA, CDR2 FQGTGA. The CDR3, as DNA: TGTGCCGGCAGCTTAACGGGAGTTGGTGAGCAGTTCTTC. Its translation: CAGSLTGVGEQFF. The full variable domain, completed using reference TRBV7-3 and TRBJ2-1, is GAGVSQTPSNKVTEKGKYVELRCDPISGHTALYWYRQSLGQGPEFLIYFQGTGAADDSGLPNDRFFAVRPEGSVSTLKIQRTERGDSAVYLCAGSLTGVGEQFFGPGTRLTVL.

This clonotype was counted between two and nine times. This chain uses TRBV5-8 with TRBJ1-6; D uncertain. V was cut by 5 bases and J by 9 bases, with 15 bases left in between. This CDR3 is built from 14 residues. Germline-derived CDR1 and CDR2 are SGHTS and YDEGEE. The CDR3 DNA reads TGTGCCAGCAGTTTGACTGAGGTGGCTTCACCCCTCCACTTT. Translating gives CASSLTEVASPLHF.

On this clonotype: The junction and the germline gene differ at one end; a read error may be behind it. The CDR3 reads CSARGKFKLSGNTIYF. The CDR3 DNA is TGCAGTGCGAGAGGGAAATTTAAGCTCTCTGGAAACACCATATATTTT. The chain is built from TRBV20-1 and TRBJ1-3; D remains unclear. Germline V gene data show CDR1 as DFQATT and CDR2 as SNEGSKA (reference sequence). The CDR3 runs 16 residues.

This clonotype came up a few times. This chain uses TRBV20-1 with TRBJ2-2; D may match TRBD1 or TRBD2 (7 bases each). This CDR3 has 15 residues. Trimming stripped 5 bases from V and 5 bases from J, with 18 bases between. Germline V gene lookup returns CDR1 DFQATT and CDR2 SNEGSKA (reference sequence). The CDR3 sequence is CSAPARGGRTGELFF. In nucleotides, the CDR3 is TGCAGTGCTCCTGCCAGGGGGGGTCGGACCGGGGAGCTGTTTTTT.

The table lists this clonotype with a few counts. The CDR3 region is CSARDGGTPGTEAFF. The CDR3 DNA is TGCAGTGCTAGAGATGGGGGGACGCCGGGCACTGAAGCTTTCTTT. The rearrangement links TRBV20-1 to TRBJ1-1; a weak D match, TRBD1 (5 bases). Germline V gene data show CDR1 as DFQATT and CDR2 as SNEGSKA (reference sequence). The ends were cut back, 0 bases at V and 4 bases at J, with 15 bases in the middle. This CDR3 spans 15 amino acids.

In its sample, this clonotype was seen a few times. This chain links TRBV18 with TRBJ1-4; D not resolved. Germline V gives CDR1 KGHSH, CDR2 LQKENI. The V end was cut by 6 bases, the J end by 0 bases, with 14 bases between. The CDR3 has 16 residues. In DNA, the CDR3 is TGTGCCAGCTCCCCGGAGCCCCGGGCAACTAATGAAAAACTGTTTTTT. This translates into CASSPEPRATNEKLFF.

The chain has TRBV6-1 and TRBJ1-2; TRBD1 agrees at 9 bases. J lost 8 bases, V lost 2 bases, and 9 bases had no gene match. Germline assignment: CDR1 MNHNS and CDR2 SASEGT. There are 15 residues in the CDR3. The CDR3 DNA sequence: TGTGCCAGCAGTGAATTCGCCGGGACAGGGTTGGGCTACACCTTC. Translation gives CASSEFAGTGLGYTF.

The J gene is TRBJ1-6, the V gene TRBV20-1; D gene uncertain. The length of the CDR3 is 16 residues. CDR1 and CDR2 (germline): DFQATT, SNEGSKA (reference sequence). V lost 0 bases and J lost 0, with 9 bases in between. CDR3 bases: TGCAGTGCTAGAGATCCAGAAAGCTCCTATAATTCACCCCTCCACTTT. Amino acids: CSARDPESSYNSPLHF.

CDR3 protein: CASSVEGRRDIEAFF. In DNA form, the CDR3 reads TGTGCCAGCAGCGTGGAGGGACGAAGGGACATTGAAGCTTTCTTT. V is TRBV9 and J is TRBJ1-1; tentative D call: TRBD1 (6 bases). The V gene's germline CDR1 is SGDLS and CDR2 YYNGEE. The CDR3 runs 15 residues. V shed 2 bases and J shed 7 bases, with 18 bases lying between them.

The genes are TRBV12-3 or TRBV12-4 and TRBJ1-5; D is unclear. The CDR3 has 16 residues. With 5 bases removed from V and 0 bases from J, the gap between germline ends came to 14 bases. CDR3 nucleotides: TGTGCCAGCAGTGCCGAGAGAGAATATAGCAATCAGCCCCAGCATTTT. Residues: CASSAEREYSNQPQHF.

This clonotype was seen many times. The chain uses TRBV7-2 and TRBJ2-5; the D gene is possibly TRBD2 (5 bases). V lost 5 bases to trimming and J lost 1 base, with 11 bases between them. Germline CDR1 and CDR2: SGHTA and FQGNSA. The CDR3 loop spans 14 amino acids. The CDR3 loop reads CASSGRTLQETQYF. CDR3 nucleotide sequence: TGTGCCAGCAGCGGAAGGACTCTCCAAGAGACCCAGTACTTC.

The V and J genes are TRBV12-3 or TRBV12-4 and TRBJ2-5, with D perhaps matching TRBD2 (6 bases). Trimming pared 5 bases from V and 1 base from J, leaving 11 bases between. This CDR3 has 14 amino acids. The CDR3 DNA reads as TGTGCCAGCAGTCCCGGGGAGGTCCAAGAGACCCAGTACTTC. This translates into CASSPGEVQETQYF.

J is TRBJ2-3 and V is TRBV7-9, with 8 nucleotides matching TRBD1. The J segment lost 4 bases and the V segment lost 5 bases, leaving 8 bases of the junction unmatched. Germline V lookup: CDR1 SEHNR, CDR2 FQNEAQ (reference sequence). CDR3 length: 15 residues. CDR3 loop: CASSPRTGFPDTQYF. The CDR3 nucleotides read TGTGCCAGCAGCCCGCGGACAGGGTTCCCAGATACGCAGTATTTT.

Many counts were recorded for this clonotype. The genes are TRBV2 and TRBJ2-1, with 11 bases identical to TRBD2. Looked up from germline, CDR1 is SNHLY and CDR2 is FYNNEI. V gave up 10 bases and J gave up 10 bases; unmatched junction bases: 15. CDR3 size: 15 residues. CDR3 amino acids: CATQQGSGGAREQFF. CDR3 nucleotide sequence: TGTGCCACCCAACAGGGTAGCGGGGGGGCGCGGGAGCAGTTCTTC.

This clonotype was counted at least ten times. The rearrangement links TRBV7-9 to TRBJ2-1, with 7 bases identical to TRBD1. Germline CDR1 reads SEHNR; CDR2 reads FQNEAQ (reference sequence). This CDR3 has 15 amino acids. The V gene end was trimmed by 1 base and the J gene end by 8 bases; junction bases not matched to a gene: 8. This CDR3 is CASSLDPRGSDEQFF. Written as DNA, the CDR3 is TGTGCCAGCAGCTTAGACCCCAGGGGGTCCGATGAGCAGTTCTTC.

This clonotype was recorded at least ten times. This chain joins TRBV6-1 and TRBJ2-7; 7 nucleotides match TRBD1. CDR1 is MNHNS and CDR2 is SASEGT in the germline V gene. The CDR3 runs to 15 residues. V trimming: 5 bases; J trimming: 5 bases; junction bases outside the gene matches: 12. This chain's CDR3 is CASSSFSTGPHEQYF. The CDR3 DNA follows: TGTGCCAGCAGTTCCTTCTCGACAGGGCCGCACGAGCAGTACTTC.

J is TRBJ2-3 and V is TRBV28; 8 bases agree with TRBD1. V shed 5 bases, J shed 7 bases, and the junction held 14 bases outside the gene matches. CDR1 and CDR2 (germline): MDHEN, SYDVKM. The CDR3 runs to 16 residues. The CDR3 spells CASSGPGQDFGHTQYF. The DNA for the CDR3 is TGTGCCAGCAGTGGCCCGGGACAGGACTTCGGGCATACGCAGTATTTT. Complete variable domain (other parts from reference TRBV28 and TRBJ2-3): DVKVTQSSRYLVKRTGEKVFLECVQDMDHENMFWYRQDPGLGLRLIYFSYDVKMKEKGDIPEGYSVSREKKERFSLILESASTNQTSMYLCASSGPGQDFGHTQYFGPGTRLTVL.